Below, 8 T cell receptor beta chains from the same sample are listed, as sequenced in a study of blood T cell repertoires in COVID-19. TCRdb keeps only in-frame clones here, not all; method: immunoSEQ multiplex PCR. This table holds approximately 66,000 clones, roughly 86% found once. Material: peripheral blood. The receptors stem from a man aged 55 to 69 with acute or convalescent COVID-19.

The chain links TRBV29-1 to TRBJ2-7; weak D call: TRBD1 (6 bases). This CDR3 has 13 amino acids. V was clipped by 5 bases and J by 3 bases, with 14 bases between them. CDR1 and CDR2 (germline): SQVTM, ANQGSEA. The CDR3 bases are TGCAGCGTTTCCGGGCAGGGGAACTACGAGCAGTACTTC. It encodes CSVSGQGNYEQYF.

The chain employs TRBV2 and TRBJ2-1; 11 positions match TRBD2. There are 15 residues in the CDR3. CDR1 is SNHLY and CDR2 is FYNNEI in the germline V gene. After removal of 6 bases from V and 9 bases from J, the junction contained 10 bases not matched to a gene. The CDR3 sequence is CASSLLAGGPSEQFF. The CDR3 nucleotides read TGTGCCAGCAGCCTTTTAGCGGGGGGGCCTTCTGAGCAGTTCTTC.

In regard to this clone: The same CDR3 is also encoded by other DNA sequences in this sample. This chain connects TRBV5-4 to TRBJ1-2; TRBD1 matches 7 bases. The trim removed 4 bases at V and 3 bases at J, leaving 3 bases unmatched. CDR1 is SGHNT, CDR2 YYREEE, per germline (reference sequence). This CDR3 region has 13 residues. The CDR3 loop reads CASSRDRDYGYTF. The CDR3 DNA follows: TGTGCCAGCAGCCGGGACAGAGACTATGGCTACACCTTC.

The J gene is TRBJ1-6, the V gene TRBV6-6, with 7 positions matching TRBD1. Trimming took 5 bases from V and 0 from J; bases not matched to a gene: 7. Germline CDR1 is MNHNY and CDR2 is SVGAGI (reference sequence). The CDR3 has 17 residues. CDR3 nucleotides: TGTGCCAGCAGTCGCACAGGGGTTGTCTCCTATAATTCACCCCTCCACTTT. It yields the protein CASSRTGVVSYNSPLHF.

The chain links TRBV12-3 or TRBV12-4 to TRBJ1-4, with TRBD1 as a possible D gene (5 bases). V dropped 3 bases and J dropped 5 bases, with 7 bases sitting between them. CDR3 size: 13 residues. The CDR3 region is CASSFSGNEKLFF. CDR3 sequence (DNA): TGTGCCAGCAGTTTTTCAGGGAATGAAAAACTGTTTTTT.

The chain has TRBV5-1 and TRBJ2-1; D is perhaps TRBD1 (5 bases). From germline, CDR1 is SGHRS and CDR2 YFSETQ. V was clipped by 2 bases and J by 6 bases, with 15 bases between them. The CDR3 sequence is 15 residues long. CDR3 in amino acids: CASSFNSAGINEQFF. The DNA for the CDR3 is TGCGCCAGCAGCTTTAATTCGGCAGGGATCAATGAGCAGTTCTTC.

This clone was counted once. The CDR3 reads CSALYLEQFF. The CDR3 coding sequence is TGCAGCGCTCTCTACCTTGAGCAGTTCTTC. V and J are TRBV29-1 and TRBJ2-1, with D unresolved. There are 10 residues in the CDR3. V was pared by 7 bases and J by 9 bases, with 10 bases between. The germline V gene encodes CDR1 SQVTM and CDR2 ANQGSEA.

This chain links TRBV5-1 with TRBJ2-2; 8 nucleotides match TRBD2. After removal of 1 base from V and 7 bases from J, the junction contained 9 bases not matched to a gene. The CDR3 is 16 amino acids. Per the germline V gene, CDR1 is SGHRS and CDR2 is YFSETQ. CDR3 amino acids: CASSLNPAGASGELFF. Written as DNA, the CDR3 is TGCGCCAGCAGCTTGAATCCAGCGGGGGCAAGCGGGGAGCTGTTTTTT. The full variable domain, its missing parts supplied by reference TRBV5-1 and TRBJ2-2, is KAGVTQTPRYLIKTRGQQVTLSCSPISGHRSVSWYQQTPGQGLQFLFEYFSETQRNKGNFPGRFSGRQFSNSRSEMNVSTLELGDSALYLCASSLNPAGASGELFFGEGSRLTVL.